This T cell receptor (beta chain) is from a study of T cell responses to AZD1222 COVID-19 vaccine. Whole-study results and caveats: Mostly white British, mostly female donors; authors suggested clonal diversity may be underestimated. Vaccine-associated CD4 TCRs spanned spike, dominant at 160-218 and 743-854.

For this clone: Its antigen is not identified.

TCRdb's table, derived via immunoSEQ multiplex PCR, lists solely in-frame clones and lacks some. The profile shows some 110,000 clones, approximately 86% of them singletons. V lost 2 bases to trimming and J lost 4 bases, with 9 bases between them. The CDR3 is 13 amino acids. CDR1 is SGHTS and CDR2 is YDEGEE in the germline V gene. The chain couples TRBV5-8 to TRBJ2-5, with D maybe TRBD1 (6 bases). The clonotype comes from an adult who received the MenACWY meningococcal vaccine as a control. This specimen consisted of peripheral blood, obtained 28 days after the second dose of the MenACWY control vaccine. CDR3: CASSLGRGETQYF. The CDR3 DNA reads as TGTGCCAGCAGCTTAGGCAGGGGAGAGACCCAGTACTTC.